This is a list of T cell receptor beta chains from one sample in a study of early T cells in non-severe SARS-CoV-2 infection. TCRdb re-called the 5' RACE reads with MiXCR, one entry per CDR3 protein. The sample has 50,000 to 55,000 distinct CDR3 sequences, roughly 9.2% seen once. Input material: whole blood. Source of these receptors: an adult who was a healthcare worker with PCR-confirmed SARS-CoV-2 infection or an uninfected control (not recorded which). Both conserved end residues are part of each CDR3. Each record gives: clone size, V gene, J gene, D gene, CDR3 DNA, CDR3 protein. The D gene is left open where the match is weak. Clone size appears in some rows only: once, few, many, or a class for an expanded clone.

clone size: many; V gene: TRBV11-2; J gene: TRBJ2-3; D gene: .; CDR3 DNA: TGTGCCAGCAGCCCGTGGAGTACGGTCGAAGATACGCAGTATTTT; CDR3 protein: CASSPWSTVEDTQYF
clone size: many; V gene: TRBV6-5; J gene: TRBJ2-7; D gene: TRBD1; CDR3 DNA: TGTGCCAGCAGCACAGGGGGCCTCTACGAGCAGTACTTC; CDR3 protein: CASSTGGLYEQYF
clone size: .; V gene: TRBV9; J gene: TRBJ2-7; D gene: .; CDR3 DNA: TGTGCCAGCTCTGGCAGGGCGAACGAGCAGTACTTC; CDR3 protein: CASSGRANEQYF
clone size: many; V gene: TRBV6-1; J gene: TRBJ2-6; D gene: .; CDR3 DNA: TGTGCCGGGTCATCTGGGGCCAACGTCCTGACTTTC; CDR3 protein: CAGSSGANVLTF
clone size: few; V gene: TRBV25-1; J gene: TRBJ1-6; D gene: TRBD1; CDR3 DNA: TGTGCCAGCAAGGACAGGGATAATTCACCCCTCCACTTT; CDR3 protein: CASKDRDNSPLHF
clone size: .; V gene: TRBV5-6; J gene: TRBJ1-4; D gene: .; CDR3 DNA: TGTGCCAGCAGCTTGGTCCAGGATGAAAAACTGTTTTTT; CDR3 protein: CASSLVQDEKLFF
clone size: many; V gene: TRBV2; J gene: TRBJ1-2; D gene: TRBD1; CDR3 DNA: TGTGCCAGCAGAGGGACAGTAAGCGGCTACACCTTC; CDR3 protein: CASRGTVSGYTF
clone size: .; V gene: TRBV7-2; J gene: TRBJ2-4; D gene: .; CDR3 DNA: TGTGCCAGCAGCTTAGGGGGTCCCAAAAACATTCAGTACTTC; CDR3 protein: CASSLGGPKNIQYF
clone size: many; V gene: TRBV5-1; J gene: TRBJ1-3; D gene: .; CDR3 DNA: TGCGCCAGCAGCTTGGAGACATCCTCTGGAAACACCATATATTTT; CDR3 protein: CASSLETSSGNTIYF
clone size: many; V gene: TRBV19; J gene: TRBJ2-7; D gene: .; CDR3 DNA: TGTGCCAGTAGTATTGGAGGGGACTCCTACGAGCAGTACTTC; CDR3 protein: CASSIGGDSYEQYF
clone size: many; V gene: TRBV27; J gene: TRBJ2-2; D gene: TRBD1; CDR3 DNA: TGTGCCAGCAGTTCTCCGGGACAGGGAGGCACCGGGGAGCTGTTTTTT; CDR3 protein: CASSSPGQGGTGELFF
clone size: .; V gene: TRBV10-2; J gene: TRBJ2-1; D gene: TRBD2; CDR3 DNA: TGCGCCAGCAGCGATCTCACCACTAGCGGGAGTAGCAATGAGCAGTTCTTC; CDR3 protein: CASSDLTTSGSSNEQFF
clone size: .; V gene: TRBV6-2/TRBV6-3; J gene: TRBJ1-1; D gene: .; CDR3 DNA: TGTGCCAGCAGTTACTCCCGGGGGGAAGCTTTCTTT; CDR3 protein: CASSYSRGEAFF
clone size: many; V gene: TRBV4-1; J gene: TRBJ2-7; D gene: TRBD1; CDR3 DNA: TGCGCCAGCAGCAAGGACAGGGGACCAGGGGAGCAGTACTTC; CDR3 protein: CASSKDRGPGEQYF
clone size: .; V gene: TRBV29-1; J gene: TRBJ2-1; D gene: .; CDR3 DNA: TGCAGCGTTGAACGGCCTAGTCTCAGTTTAGAGCAGTTCTTC; CDR3 protein: CSVERPSLSLEQFF
clone size: many; V gene: TRBV10-3; J gene: TRBJ1-6; D gene: .; CDR3 DNA: TGTGCCATCAGAATCAACGGATATTCACCCCTCCACTTT; CDR3 protein: CAIRINGYSPLHF
clone size: many; V gene: TRBV7-2; J gene: TRBJ1-2; D gene: .; CDR3 DNA: TGTGCCAGCAGCCTCCATCATGGGTATGGCTACACCTTC; CDR3 protein: CASSLHHGYGYTF
clone size: many; V gene: TRBV29-1; J gene: TRBJ2-1; D gene: .; CDR3 DNA: TGCAGCGTTGAAGATTATGGGTGGGATTCTAGCATCGAGAGGGGACCCGATGAGCAGTTCTTC; CDR3 protein: CSVEDYGWDSSIERGPDEQFF
clone size: many; V gene: TRBV6-2/TRBV6-3; J gene: TRBJ2-1; D gene: TRBD2; CDR3 DNA: TGTGCCAGCAGTTACTCAAAAACTAGCGGGTCTCACAATGAGCAGTTCTTC; CDR3 protein: CASSYSKTSGSHNEQFF
clone size: many; V gene: TRBV6-6; J gene: TRBJ2-7; D gene: TRBD1; CDR3 DNA: TGTGCCAGCAGCCCAAGGGGACAGGCCTACGAGCAGTACTTC; CDR3 protein: CASSPRGQAYEQYF
clone size: many; V gene: TRBV10-3; J gene: TRBJ2-1; D gene: .; CDR3 DNA: TGTGCCACCCGACCCCCGTTGAGCTCCTACAATGAGCAGTTCTTC; CDR3 protein: CATRPPLSSYNEQFF
clone size: few; V gene: TRBV29-1; J gene: TRBJ2-6; D gene: .; CDR3 DNA: TGCAGCGTCGGTAACTCTGGGGCCAACGTCCTGACTTTC; CDR3 protein: CSVGNSGANVLTF
clone size: few; V gene: TRBV7-3; J gene: TRBJ2-3; D gene: .; CDR3 DNA: TGTGCCAGCAGCCCACGGGGGCGGGGAGATACGCAGTATTTT; CDR3 protein: CASSPRGRGDTQYF
clone size: many; V gene: TRBV12-3/TRBV12-4; J gene: TRBJ2-7; D gene: .; CDR3 DNA: TGTGCCAGCAGTTTAGGAGGTCAGGGTCTTGCCGAGCAGTACTTC; CDR3 protein: CASSLGGQGLAEQYF
clone size: .; V gene: TRBV5-6; J gene: TRBJ2-4; D gene: .; CDR3 DNA: TGTGTCAGCAGACATCAGGGTTTCAAAAACATTCAGTACTTC; CDR3 protein: CVSRHQGFKNIQYF
clone size: few; V gene: TRBV7-8; J gene: TRBJ2-1; D gene: TRBD2; CDR3 DNA: TGTGCCAGCAGCTTAAGAGCGGGGGCCTACAATGAGCAGTTCTTC; CDR3 protein: CASSLRAGAYNEQFF
clone size: many; V gene: TRBV3-1; J gene: TRBJ2-7; D gene: .; CDR3 DNA: TGTGCCAGCAGCCAATTATCCGGGAGAGGGTACGAGCAGTACTTC; CDR3 protein: CASSQLSGRGYEQYF
clone size: many; V gene: TRBV29-1; J gene: TRBJ1-3; D gene: .; CDR3 DNA: TGCAGCGTTGGACCGGAGGACTCTGGAAACACCATATATTTT; CDR3 protein: CSVGPEDSGNTIYF
clone size: few; V gene: TRBV2; J gene: TRBJ2-5; D gene: TRBD2; CDR3 DNA: TGTGCCAGCAGTGAACAGCTAGCGGGGGGTGAGACCCAGTACTTC; CDR3 protein: CASSEQLAGGETQYF
clone size: many; V gene: TRBV12-3/TRBV12-4; J gene: TRBJ2-7; D gene: TRBD2; CDR3 DNA: TGTGCCAGCAGGGGTCGACTAGCGGGGCAACGGGTTTGGAACGAGCAGTACTTC; CDR3 protein: CASRGRLAGQRVWNEQYF
clone size: many; V gene: TRBV6-5; J gene: TRBJ2-7; D gene: .; CDR3 DNA: TGTGCCAGCAGTCCACTCGGACGGGTCGAGCAGTACTTC; CDR3 protein: CASSPLGRVEQYF
clone size: many; V gene: TRBV20-1; J gene: TRBJ1-1; D gene: .; CDR3 DNA: TGCAGTGCTAGAGTACAGGGAAGTAGGGCTGAAGCTTTCTTT; CDR3 protein: CSARVQGSRAEAFF
clone size: many; V gene: TRBV20-1; J gene: TRBJ2-1; D gene: .; CDR3 DNA: TGCAGTGCTAGAGGGCCCCTTCGGGACCGCCGGGGCGGTGAGCAGTTCTTC; CDR3 protein: CSARGPLRDRRGGEQFF
clone size: many; V gene: TRBV6-4; J gene: TRBJ2-2; D gene: .; CDR3 DNA: TGTGCCAGCCCCATAAGGGGGACTGCGAACACCGGGGAGCTGTTTTTT; CDR3 protein: CASPIRGTANTGELFF
clone size: many; V gene: TRBV6-5; J gene: TRBJ1-1; D gene: .; CDR3 DNA: TGTGCCAGCAGTTACTCAGGGGTTGCAACGGCTTTCTTT; CDR3 protein: CASSYSGVATAFF
clone size: many; V gene: TRBV5-4; J gene: TRBJ1-1; D gene: TRBD1; CDR3 DNA: TGTGCCAGCAGCCCACAGGGGTTCGGGACTGAAGCTTTCTTT; CDR3 protein: CASSPQGFGTEAFF
clone size: .; V gene: TRBV18; J gene: TRBJ2-3; D gene: .; CDR3 DNA: TGTGCCAGCTCCCTGGCAGGGTCCTTCACAGATACGCAGTATTTT; CDR3 protein: CASSLAGSFTDTQYF
clone size: .; V gene: TRBV20-1; J gene: TRBJ2-5; D gene: TRBD1; CDR3 DNA: TGCAGTGCTAGGGAGACAGGGCTGGAGACCCAGTACTTC; CDR3 protein: CSARETGLETQYF
clone size: many; V gene: TRBV5-1; J gene: TRBJ2-7; D gene: TRBD1; CDR3 DNA: TGCGCCAGCAGCTTGGGGCCGGGACAGGGAAGGGAGCAGTACTTC; CDR3 protein: CASSLGPGQGREQYF
clone size: few; V gene: TRBV4-1; J gene: TRBJ2-2; D gene: .; CDR3 DNA: TGCGCCAGCAGCCAAGTGCGGACACCTACCGGGGAGCTGTTTTTT; CDR3 protein: CASSQVRTPTGELFF
clone size: many; V gene: TRBV7-9; J gene: TRBJ2-1; D gene: .; CDR3 DNA: TGTGCCAGCAGCGGAGACGGGTGGTTGGTGGGTGAGCAGTTCTTC; CDR3 protein: CASSGDGWLVGEQFF
clone size: few; V gene: TRBV11-2; J gene: TRBJ2-1; D gene: .; CDR3 DNA: TGTGCCAGCAGCTTAGTACGGGAGTACAATGAGCAGTTCTTC; CDR3 protein: CASSLVREYNEQFF
clone size: many; V gene: TRBV19; J gene: TRBJ2-7; D gene: .; CDR3 DNA: TGTGCCAGTAGGACCGAGGCAGCCGCCTACGAGCAGTACTTC; CDR3 protein: CASRTEAAAYEQYF
clone size: .; V gene: TRBV4-1; J gene: TRBJ2-4; D gene: TRBD2; CDR3 DNA: TGCGCCAGCGGGGGTTTAGGACTAGCGGGGACGGCCAAAAACATTCAGTACTTC; CDR3 protein: CASGGLGLAGTAKNIQYF
clone size: many; V gene: TRBV6-5; J gene: TRBJ2-5; D gene: .; CDR3 DNA: TGTGCCAGCAGTTACCTTGGGTTTGAGACCCAGTACTTC; CDR3 protein: CASSYLGFETQYF
clone size: few; V gene: TRBV20-1; J gene: TRBJ2-2; D gene: TRBD2; CDR3 DNA: TGCAGTGCTAGACCCAGCGGGAGGGCCGGTGGCGGGGAGCTGTTTTTT; CDR3 protein: CSARPSGRAGGGELFF